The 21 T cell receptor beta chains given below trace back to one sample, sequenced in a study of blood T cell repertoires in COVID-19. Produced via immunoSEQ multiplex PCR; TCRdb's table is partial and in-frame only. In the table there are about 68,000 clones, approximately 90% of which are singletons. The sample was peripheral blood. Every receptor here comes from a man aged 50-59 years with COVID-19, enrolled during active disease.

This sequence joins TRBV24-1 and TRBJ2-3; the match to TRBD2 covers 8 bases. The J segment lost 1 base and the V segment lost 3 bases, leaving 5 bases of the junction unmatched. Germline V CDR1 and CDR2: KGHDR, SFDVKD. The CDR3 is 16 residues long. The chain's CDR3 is CATSDPPLAGTDTQYF. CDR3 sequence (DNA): TGTGCCACCAGTGATCCCCCACTAGCGGGCACAGATACGCAGTATTTT.

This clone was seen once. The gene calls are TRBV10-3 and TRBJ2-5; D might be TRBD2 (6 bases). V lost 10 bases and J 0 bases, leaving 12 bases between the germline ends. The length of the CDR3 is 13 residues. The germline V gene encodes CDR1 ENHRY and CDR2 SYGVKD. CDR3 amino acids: CASGDGYQETQYF. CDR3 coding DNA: TGTGCCAGCGGGGACGGGTACCAAGAGACCCAGTACTTC.

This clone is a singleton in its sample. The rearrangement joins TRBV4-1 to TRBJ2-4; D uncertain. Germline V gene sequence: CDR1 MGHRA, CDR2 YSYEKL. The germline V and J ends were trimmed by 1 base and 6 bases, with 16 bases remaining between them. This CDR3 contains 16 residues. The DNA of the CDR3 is TGCGCCAGCAGCCAAGTCGAAGCGAGTACTATAAACATTCAGTACTTC. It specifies CASSQVEASTINIQYF.

The DNA of the CDR3 is TGTGCCAGCAGCAAAAGCCTGACAGGGGGCTTACCTCCGGGTGGCTACACCTTC. Its protein product is CASSKSLTGGLPPGGYTF. This sequence joins TRBV7-9 and TRBJ1-2; TRBD1 aligns across 10 bases. This CDR3 comprises 18 residues. Per germline, CDR1 SEHNR and CDR2 FQNEAQ (reference sequence). Trimming removed 5 bases from V and 7 bases from J; junction bases left unmatched: 19.

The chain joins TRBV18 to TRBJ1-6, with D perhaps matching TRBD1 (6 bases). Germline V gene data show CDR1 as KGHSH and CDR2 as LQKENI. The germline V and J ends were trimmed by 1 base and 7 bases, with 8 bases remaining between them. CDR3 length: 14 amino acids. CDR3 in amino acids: CASSPQGENSPLHF. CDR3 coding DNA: TGTGCCAGCTCACCACAGGGGGAAAATTCACCCCTCCACTTT.

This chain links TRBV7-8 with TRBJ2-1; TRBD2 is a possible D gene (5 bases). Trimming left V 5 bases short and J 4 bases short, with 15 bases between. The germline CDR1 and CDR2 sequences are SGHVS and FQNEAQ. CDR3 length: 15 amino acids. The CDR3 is CASSKASGPYNEQFF. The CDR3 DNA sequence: TGTGCCAGCAGCAAAGCCAGCGGACCATACAATGAGCAGTTCTTC.

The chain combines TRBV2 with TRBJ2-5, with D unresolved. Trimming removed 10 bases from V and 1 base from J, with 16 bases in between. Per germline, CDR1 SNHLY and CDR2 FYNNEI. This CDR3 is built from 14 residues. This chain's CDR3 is CATMAPGGQETQYF. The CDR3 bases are TGTGCCACAATGGCGCCGGGTGGCCAAGAGACCCAGTACTTC.

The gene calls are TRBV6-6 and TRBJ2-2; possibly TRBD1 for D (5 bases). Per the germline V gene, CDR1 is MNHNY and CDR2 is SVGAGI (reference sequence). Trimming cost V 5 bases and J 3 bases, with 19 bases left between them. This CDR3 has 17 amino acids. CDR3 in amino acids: CASSPRSFRVDTGELFF. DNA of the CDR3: TGTGCCAGCAGTCCACGTTCGTTCAGGGTAGACACCGGGGAGCTGTTTTTT.

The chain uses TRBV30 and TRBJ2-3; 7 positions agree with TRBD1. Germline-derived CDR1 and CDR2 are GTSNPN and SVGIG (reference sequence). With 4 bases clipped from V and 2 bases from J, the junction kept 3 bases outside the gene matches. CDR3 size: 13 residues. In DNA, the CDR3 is TGTGCCTGGACAGGACAGGACACAGATACGCAGTATTTT. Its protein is CAWTGQDTDTQYF.

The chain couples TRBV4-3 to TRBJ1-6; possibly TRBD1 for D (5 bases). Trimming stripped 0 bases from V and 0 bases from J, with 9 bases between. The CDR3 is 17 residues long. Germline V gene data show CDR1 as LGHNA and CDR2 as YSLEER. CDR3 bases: TGCGCCAGCAGCCAAGAGGCGGGGGGCTCCTATAATTCACCCCTCCACTTT. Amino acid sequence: CASSQEAGGSYNSPLHF.

The CDR3 loop reads CAGSSGSGSTDTQYF. The DNA for the CDR3 is TGTGCCGGAAGTAGCGGGAGTGGGTCCACAGATACGCAGTATTTT. The J gene is TRBJ2-3, the V gene TRBV28; 9 bases align to TRBD2. CDR1 is MDHEN, CDR2 SYDVKM, per germline. The ends lost 11 bases at V and 2 bases at J; junction bases unmatched: 11. CDR3 length equals 15 residues.

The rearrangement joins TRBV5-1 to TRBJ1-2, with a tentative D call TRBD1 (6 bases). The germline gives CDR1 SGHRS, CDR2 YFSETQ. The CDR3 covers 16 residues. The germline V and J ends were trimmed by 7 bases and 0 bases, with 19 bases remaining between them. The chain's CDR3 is CASAPDGQHSNYGYTF. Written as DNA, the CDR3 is TGCGCCAGCGCCCCTGATGGACAGCATTCTAACTATGGCTACACCTTC.

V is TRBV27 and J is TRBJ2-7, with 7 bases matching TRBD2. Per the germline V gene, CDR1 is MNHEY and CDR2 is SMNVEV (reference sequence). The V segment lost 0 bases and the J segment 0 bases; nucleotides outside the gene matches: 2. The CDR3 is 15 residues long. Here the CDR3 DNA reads TGTGCCAGCAGTTTATCTCCTAGCGGCTCCTACGAGCAGTACTTC. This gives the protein CASSLSPSGSYEQYF.

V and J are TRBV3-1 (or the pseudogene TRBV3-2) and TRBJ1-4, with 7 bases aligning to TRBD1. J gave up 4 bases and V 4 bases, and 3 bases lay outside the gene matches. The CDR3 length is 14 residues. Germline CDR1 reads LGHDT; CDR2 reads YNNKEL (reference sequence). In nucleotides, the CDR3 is TGTGCCAGCAGCCTCAGGGGGAGTAATGAAAAACTGTTTTTT. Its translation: CASSLRGSNEKLFF.

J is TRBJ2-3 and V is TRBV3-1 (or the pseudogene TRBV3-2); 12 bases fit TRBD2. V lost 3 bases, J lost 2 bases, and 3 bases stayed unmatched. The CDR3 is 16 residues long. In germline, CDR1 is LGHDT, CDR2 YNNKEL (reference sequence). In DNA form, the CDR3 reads TGTGCCAGCAGCCATCGACTAGCGGGAGTCACAGATACGCAGTATTTT. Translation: CASSHRLAGVTDTQYF.

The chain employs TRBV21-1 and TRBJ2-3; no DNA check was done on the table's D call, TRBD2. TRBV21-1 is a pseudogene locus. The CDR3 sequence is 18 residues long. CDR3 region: CASSKVAEIRWRTDTQYF. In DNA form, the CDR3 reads TGTGCCAGCAGCAAAGTTGCAGAAATAAGGTGGAGGACAGATACGCAGTATTTT.

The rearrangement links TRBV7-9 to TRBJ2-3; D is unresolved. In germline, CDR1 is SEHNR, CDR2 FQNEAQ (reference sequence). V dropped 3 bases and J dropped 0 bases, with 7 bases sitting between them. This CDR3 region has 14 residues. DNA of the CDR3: TGTGCCAGCAGCTTGACAATTAGCACAGATACGCAGTATTTT. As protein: CASSLTISTDTQYF.

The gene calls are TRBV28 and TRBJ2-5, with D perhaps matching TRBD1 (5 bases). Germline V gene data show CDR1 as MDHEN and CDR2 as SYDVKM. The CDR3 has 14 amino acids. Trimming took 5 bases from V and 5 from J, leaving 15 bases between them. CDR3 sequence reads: CASSPLQEWETQYF. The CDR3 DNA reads TGTGCCAGCAGTCCCCTACAGGAATGGGAGACCCAGTACTTC. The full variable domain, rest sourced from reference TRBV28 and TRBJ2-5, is DVKVTQSSRYLVKRTGEKVFLECVQDMDHENMFWYRQDPGLGLRLIYFSYDVKMKEKGDIPEGYSVSREKKERFSLILESASTNQTSMYLCASSPLQEWETQYFGPGTRLLVL.

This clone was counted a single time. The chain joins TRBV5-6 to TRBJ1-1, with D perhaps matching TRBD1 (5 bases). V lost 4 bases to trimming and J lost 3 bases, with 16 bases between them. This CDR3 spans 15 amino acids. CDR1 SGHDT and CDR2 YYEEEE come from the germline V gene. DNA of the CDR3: TGTGCCAGCAGCACCCCTACCCAGGGTGACACTGAAGCTTTCTTT. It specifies CASSTPTQGDTEAFF. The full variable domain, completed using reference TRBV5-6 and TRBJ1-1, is DAGVTQSPTHLIKTRGQQVTLRCSPKSGHDTVSWYQQALGQGPQFIFQYYEEEERQRGNFPDRFSGHQFPNYSSELNVNALLLGDSALYLCASSTPTQGDTEAFFGQGTRLTVV.

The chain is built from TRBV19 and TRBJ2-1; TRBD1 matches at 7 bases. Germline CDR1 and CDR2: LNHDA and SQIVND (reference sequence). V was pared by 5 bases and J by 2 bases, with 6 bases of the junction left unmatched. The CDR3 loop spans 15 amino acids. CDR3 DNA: TGTGCCAGTAGTCCCAAGGGGACAGCCTACAATGAGCAGTTCTTC. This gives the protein CASSPKGTAYNEQFF. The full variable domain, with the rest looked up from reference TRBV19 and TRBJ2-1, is DGGITQSPKYLFRKEGQNVTLSCEQNLNHDAMYWYRQDPGQGLRLIYYSQIVNDFQKGDIAEGYSVSREKKESFPLTVTSAQKNPTAFYLCASSPKGTAYNEQFFGPGTRLTVL.

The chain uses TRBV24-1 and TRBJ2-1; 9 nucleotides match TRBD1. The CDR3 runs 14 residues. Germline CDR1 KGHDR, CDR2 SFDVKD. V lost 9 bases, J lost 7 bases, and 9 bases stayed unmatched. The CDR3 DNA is TGTGCCACCGAGCCTGGACAGGGGAGGAATGAGCAGTTCTTC. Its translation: CATEPGQGRNEQFF.